This is a list of T cell receptor beta chains from one sample in a study of T cell responses to AZD1222 COVID-19 vaccine. Assay used: immunoSEQ multiplex PCR; TCRdb lists only in-frame clones, some missing. Of some 110,000 clones listed, about 89% were seen once; the top ten hold roughly 6.9%. The material was peripheral blood, obtained 28 days after the second AZD1222 dose. The receptors here all came from an adult who received the AZD1222 COVID-19 vaccine. Both conserved end residues are part of each CDR3. Each record gives: V gene, D gene, J gene, clone size, CDR3 protein, CDR3 DNA. The D gene is left open where the match is weak. Expanded clones are given a class, and other clones once, few, many or no size at all.

V: TRBV19; D: -; J: TRBJ1-6; size: -; CDR3: CASSIVLDNSPLHF; DNA: TGTGCCAGTAGTATAGTCTTGGATAATTCACCCCTCCACTTT
V: TRBV5-5; D: -; J: TRBJ2-2; size: -; CDR3: CASSFMDGGTGELFF; DNA: TGTGCCAGCAGCTTCATGGACGGTGGCACCGGGGAGCTGTTTTTT
V: TRBV10-1; D: -; J: TRBJ2-7; size: -; CDR3: CASSEGQGPYEQYF; DNA: TGCGCCAGCAGTGAGGGGCAGGGGCCCTACGAGCAGTACTTC
V: TRBV12-3/TRBV12-4; D: -; J: TRBJ2-3; size: -; CDR3: CASSFQGTDTQYF; DNA: TGTGCCAGCAGTTTCCAGGGCACAGATACGCAGTATTTT
V: TRBV15; D: -; J: TRBJ1-2; size: -; CDR3: CATGDLDRLYGYTF; DNA: TGTGCCACCGGAGACCTAGACAGACTCTATGGCTACACCTTC
V: TRBV11-3; D: -; J: TRBJ2-7; size: -; CDR3: CASSRGSEQYF; DNA: TGTGCCAGCAGCCGAGGGTCCGAGCAGTACTTC
V: TRBV5-1; D: TRBD1; J: TRBJ2-7; size: -; CDR3: CASSLGGTGGYEQYF; DNA: TGCGCCAGCAGCTTGGGTGGGACAGGGGGCTACGAGCAGTACTTC
V: TRBV11-3; D: TRBD1; J: TRBJ1-2; size: -; CDR3: CASSLTSMGTGVNYGYTF; DNA: TGTGCCAGCAGCTTAACTAGCATGGGGACAGGGGTTAACTATGGCTACACCTTC
V: TRBV28; D: -; J: TRBJ2-2; size: -; CDR3: CAIGGTANTGELFF; DNA: TGTGCGATAGGGGGGACAGCGAACACCGGGGAGCTGTTTTTT
V: TRBV7-9; D: TRBD1; J: TRBJ2-1; size: -; CDR3: CASSLVGQGHNEQFF; DNA: TGTGCCAGCAGCTTAGTGGGACAGGGACACAATGAGCAGTTCTTC
V: TRBV5-4; D: TRBD1; J: TRBJ1-2; size: once; CDR3: CASGGQGAFGYTF; DNA: TGTGCCAGCGGCGGACAGGGGGCGTTTGGCTACACCTTC
V: TRBV15; D: -; J: TRBJ1-6; size: -; CDR3: CATRGQGFGSYNSPLHF; DNA: TGTGCCACCAGGGGGCAGGGATTTGGGTCCTATAATTCACCCCTCCACTTT
V: TRBV5-6; D: -; J: TRBJ1-1; size: -; CDR3: CASSLGPGTPGETEAFF; DNA: TGTGCCAGCAGCTTGGGACCAGGGACCCCAGGGGAAACTGAAGCTTTCTTT
V: TRBV6-1; D: TRBD1; J: TRBJ2-5; size: -; CDR3: CASSDARGRLGETQYF; DNA: TGTGCCAGCAGTGATGCCAGGGGGCGATTAGGTGAGACCCAGTACTTC
V: TRBV6-2/TRBV6-3; D: TRBD2; J: TRBJ2-1; size: -; CDR3: CASSYLAGVSGEQFF; DNA: TGTGCCAGCAGTTACCTGGCGGGAGTTTCGGGTGAGCAGTTCTTC
V: TRBV6-2/TRBV6-3; D: -; J: TRBJ2-5; size: -; CDR3: CASSSDRQAWSGTQYF; DNA: TGTGCCAGCAGTTCGGACCGACAGGCCTGGTCGGGGACCCAGTACTTC
V: TRBV7-2; D: -; J: TRBJ2-1; size: -; CDR3: CASSLGAGAYNEQFF; DNA: TGTGCCAGCAGCTTAGGGGCAGGTGCCTACAATGAGCAGTTCTTC
V: TRBV28; D: -; J: TRBJ1-5; size: -; CDR3: CASSSGLLRSNQPQHF; DNA: TGTGCCAGCAGTTCGGGACTGTTACGAAGCAATCAGCCCCAGCATTTT
V: TRBV30; D: TRBD2; J: TRBJ2-7; size: -; CDR3: CAWSGTSLTYEQYF; DNA: TGTGCCTGGAGCGGGACTAGCCTAACTTACGAGCAGTACTTC
V: TRBV7-3; D: -; J: TRBJ2-2; size: -; CDR3: CASSHRQAANTGELFF; DNA: TGTGCCAGCAGCCACCGACAGGCCGCGAACACCGGGGAGCTGTTTTTT
V: TRBV5-1; D: -; J: TRBJ1-1; size: -; CDR3: CASSLAYNLNTEAFF; DNA: TGCGCCAGCAGCTTGGCCTATAACCTGAACACTGAAGCTTTCTTT
V: TRBV9; D: -; J: TRBJ2-7; size: once; CDR3: CASSVAATSYEQYF; DNA: TGTGCCAGCAGCGTAGCAGCCACCTCCTACGAGCAGTACTTC
V: TRBV4-2; D: TRBD1; J: TRBJ1-3; size: -; CDR3: CASSLLLDRSSGNTIYF; DNA: TGTGCCAGCAGCCTTCTGTTGGACAGGAGCTCTGGAAACACCATATATTTT
V: TRBV5-6; D: TRBD2; J: TRBJ2-1; size: -; CDR3: CASSLAASGEFF; DNA: TGTGCCAGCAGCTTGGCGGCTAGCGGGGAGTTCTTC
V: TRBV10-3; D: -; J: TRBJ2-1; size: -; CDR3: CAISEWGDEQFF; DNA: TGTGCCATCAGTGAGTGGGGCGATGAGCAGTTCTTC
V: TRBV7-2; D: -; J: TRBJ2-3; size: -; CDR3: CASSSSTGFPDTQYF; DNA: TGTGCCAGCAGCTCATCCACAGGGTTCCCAGATACGCAGTATTTT
V: TRBV15; D: -; J: TRBJ1-2; size: -; CDR3: CATKGGTGSGYTF; DNA: TGTGCCACCAAGGGAGGGACCGGGAGCGGCTACACCTTC
V: TRBV4-1; D: -; J: TRBJ1-2; size: -; CDR3: CASSPEVAVYGYTF; DNA: TGCGCCAGCAGCCCAGAGGTGGCAGTATATGGCTACACCTTC
V: TRBV19; D: TRBD1; J: TRBJ1-1; size: -; CDR3: CASSISGGYQAFF; DNA: TGTGCCAGTAGTATTTCAGGGGGCTACCAAGCTTTCTTT
V: TRBV28; D: TRBD1; J: TRBJ1-1; size: -; CDR3: CASSYTGGGEAFF; DNA: TGTGCCAGCAGTTACACAGGGGGCGGTGAAGCTTTCTTT
V: TRBV4-1; D: TRBD1; J: TRBJ2-3; size: -; CDR3: CASSHPGQGSDTQYF; DNA: TGCGCCAGCAGCCACCCGGGACAGGGCTCAGATACGCAGTATTTT
V: TRBV6-5; D: -; J: TRBJ2-7; size: -; CDR3: CASSYRSDLSSYEQYF; DNA: TGTGCCAGCAGTTACAGATCGGACCTAAGCTCCTACGAGCAGTACTTC
V: TRBV30; D: -; J: TRBJ1-4; size: -; CDR3: CAWSGGTNEKLFF; DNA: TGTGCCTGGAGTGGGGGGACTAATGAAAAACTGTTTTTT
V: TRBV3-1/TRBV3-2; D: -; J: TRBJ2-1; size: few; CDR3: CASSQVLNEQFF; DNA: TGTGCCAGCAGCCAAGTCCTCAATGAGCAGTTCTTC
V: TRBV2; D: TRBD2; J: TRBJ2-7; size: -; CDR3: CASSAQRDSYEQYF; DNA: TGTGCCAGCTCTGCCCAGCGGGACTCCTACGAGCAGTACTTC
V: TRBV2; D: TRBD2; J: TRBJ2-5; size: -; CDR3: CASSALAGEQETQYF; DNA: TGTGCCAGCAGTGCACTAGCGGGGGAACAAGAGACCCAGTACTTC
V: TRBV30; D: -; J: TRBJ2-7; size: -; CDR3: CAWTGLHRRYEQYF; DNA: TGTGCCTGGACCGGGCTGCATCGTCGCTACGAGCAGTACTTC
V: TRBV7-2; D: TRBD2; J: TRBJ2-7; size: -; CDR3: CASSGLAGGPGEQYF; DNA: TGTGCCAGCAGCGGACTAGCGGGAGGGCCTGGCGAGCAGTACTTC
V: TRBV6-1; D: -; J: TRBJ1-5; size: -; CDR3: CASSEARLRGNQPQHF; DNA: TGTGCCAGCAGTGAAGCTAGACTCAGGGGCAATCAGCCCCAGCATTTT
V: TRBV19; D: -; J: TRBJ2-5; size: -; CDR3: CASSMWGTQYF; DNA: TGTGCCAGTAGTATGTGGGGGACCCAGTACTTC
V: TRBV30; D: -; J: TRBJ1-5; size: -; CDR3: CASDAGYNQPQHF; DNA: TGTGCCTCCGACGCGGGGTACAATCAGCCCCAGCATTTT
V: TRBV27; D: TRBD1; J: TRBJ1-5; size: -; CDR3: CASSLTGAPDQPQHF; DNA: TGTGCCAGCAGTCTCACAGGGGCCCCTGATCAGCCCCAGCATTTT
V: TRBV27; D: -; J: TRBJ2-5; size: -; CDR3: CASSPRTTTYDQETQYF; DNA: TGTGCCAGCAGCCCTCGGACGACTACATATGACCAAGAGACCCAGTACTTC
V: TRBV28; D: TRBD1; J: TRBJ2-5; size: -; CDR3: CASSLWGQGMEETQYF; DNA: TGTGCCAGCAGTTTATGGGGACAGGGAATGGAAGAGACCCAGTACTTC
V: TRBV5-6; D: -; J: TRBJ1-2; size: -; CDR3: CASSLDRDGGYTF; DNA: TGTGCCAGCAGCTTGGACAGGGATGGTGGCTACACCTTC
V: TRBV28; D: -; J: TRBJ2-5; size: -; CDR3: CASRGHSGTESQYF; DNA: TGTGCCAGCAGAGGACACTCAGGGACCGAGTCCCAGTACTTC
V: TRBV5-4; D: -; J: TRBJ2-7; size: once; CDR3: CASSLAGVAYEQYF; DNA: TGTGCCAGCAGCTTGGCCGGGGTCGCCTACGAGCAGTACTTC
V: TRBV7-6; D: -; J: TRBJ1-2; size: once; CDR3: CASSSSGQANYGYTF; DNA: TGTGCCAGCAGCTCCTCGGGGCAAGCTAACTATGGCTACACCTTC
V: TRBV2; D: -; J: TRBJ2-7; size: -; CDR3: CASSVGTPPYEQYF; DNA: TGTGCCAGCAGTGTAGGGACACCCCCCTACGAGCAGTACTTC
V: TRBV6-5; D: TRBD1; J: TRBJ2-2; size: -; CDR3: CASRRTGGDTGELFF; DNA: TGTGCCAGCAGGAGGACAGGGGGAGACACCGGGGAGCTGTTTTTT
V: TRBV6-4; D: -; J: TRBJ2-7; size: -; CDR3: CASMDPGAPWEQYF; DNA: TGTGCCAGCATGGATCCCGGGGCTCCGTGGGAGCAGTACTTC
V: TRBV5-5; D: -; J: TRBJ1-5; size: -; CDR3: CASSPSGGGQPQHF; DNA: TGTGCCAGCAGTCCCTCCGGAGGCGGTCAGCCCCAGCATTTT
V: TRBV6-5; D: -; J: TRBJ1-2; size: few; CDR3: CASSYMGGGYGYTF; DNA: TGTGCCAGCAGTTACATGGGCGGGGGCTATGGCTACACCTTC
V: TRBV5-1; D: TRBD1; J: TRBJ2-5; size: -; CDR3: CASSPGLTGDQETQYF; DNA: TGCGCCAGCAGCCCGGGCCTTACAGGGGACCAAGAGACCCAGTACTTC
V: TRBV6-5; D: TRBD1; J: TRBJ2-1; size: -; CDR3: CASKLTGTGIEQFF; DNA: TGTGCCAGCAAATTGACAGGGACCGGAATCGAGCAGTTCTTC
V: TRBV7-8; D: -; J: TRBJ1-1; size: -; CDR3: CASSYTGDTEAFF; DNA: TGTGCCAGCAGCTATACCGGGGACACTGAAGCTTTCTTT
V: TRBV28; D: TRBD1; J: TRBJ2-7; size: few; CDR3: CASSLLDRGNEQYF; DNA: TGTGCCAGCAGTTTATTGGACAGGGGAAACGAGCAGTACTTC
V: TRBV7-9; D: TRBD2; J: TRBJ2-3; size: -; CDR3: CASSLSMGTSIADTQYF; DNA: TGTGCCAGCAGCTTATCGATGGGGACTAGCATCGCAGATACGCAGTATTTT
V: TRBV7-2; D: -; J: TRBJ2-2; size: -; CDR3: CASSSPGTPNTGELFF; DNA: TGTGCCAGCAGCTCTCCCGGGACACCGAACACCGGGGAGCTGTTTTTT